These 21 T cell receptor beta chains originate from one sample sequenced in a study of blood T cell repertoires in COVID-19. Repertoires were generated with immunoSEQ multiplex PCR, while TCRdb's copy carries only in-frame clones and drops some. The table lists about 290,000 clones, around 86% of them singletons. Sequenced input: PBMCs or T cells enriched from blood (not recorded which). These TCRs come from a woman in her thirties or forties who had recovered from COVID-19.

The chain employs TRBV7-2 and TRBJ1-5; possibly TRBD1 for D (6 bases). Trimming stripped 5 bases from V and 2 bases from J, with 10 bases between. Germline V lookup: CDR1 SGHTA, CDR2 FQGNSA. The CDR3 covers 14 residues. The CDR3 bases are TGTGCCAGCAGCCCCAGGGGAGGCAATCAGCCCCAGCATTTT. As protein: CASSPRGGNQPQHF.

The chain recombines TRBV30 with TRBJ1-1, with unresolved D. CDR3 length: 11 amino acids. The germline CDR1 and CDR2 sequences are GTSNPN and SVGIG (reference sequence). The V and J ends lost 4 bases and 3 bases respectively, with 6 bases between them. CDR3 in DNA: TGTGCCTGGACCCGGGACACTGAAGCTTTCTTT. This translates into CAWTRDTEAFF.

This chain connects TRBV7-2 to TRBJ1-1; D remains unclear. CDR1 and CDR2 from the germline V gene are SGHTA and FQGNSA. CDR3 length: 13 amino acids. With 10 bases removed from V and 0 bases from J, the gap between germline ends came to 12 bases. CDR3 in amino acids: CATGRLVNTEAFF. CDR3 DNA: TGTGCCACCGGGAGGCTGGTGAACACTGAAGCTTTCTTT. The entire variable domain, with the rest obtained from reference TRBV7-2 and TRBJ1-1, is as follows: GAGVSQSPSNKVTEKGKDVELRCDPISGHTALYWYRQSLGQGLEFLIYFQGNSAPDKSGLPSDRFSAERTGGSVSTLTIQRTQQEDSAVYLCATGRLVNTEAFFGQGTRLTVV.

In nucleotides, the CDR3 is TGTGCCACCAGGACTAGCGGGGGGGGTGAGCAGTTCTTC. Encoded protein: CATRTSGGGEQFF. This rearrangement joins TRBV14 to TRBJ2-1; 15 bases agree with TRBD2. J was trimmed by 9 bases and V by 10 bases; bases with no gene match: 4. Per the germline V gene, CDR1 is SGHDN and CDR2 is FVKESK. This CDR3 region has 13 residues. The full variable domain, rest sourced from reference TRBV14 and TRBJ2-1, is EAGVTQFPSHSVIEKGQTVTLRCDPISGHDNLYWYRRVMGKEIKFLLHFVKESKQDESGMPNNRFLAERTGGTYSTLKVQPAELEDSGVYFCATRTSGGGEQFFGPGTRLTVL.

Note on this clone: In the same sample, other DNA sequences code for this CDR3. The chain has TRBV18 and TRBJ2-5; D not resolved. Germline lookup yields CDR1 KGHSH and CDR2 LQKENI. The V end was cut by 6 bases, the J end by 4 bases, with 9 bases between. The CDR3 spans 12 residues. Written as DNA, the CDR3 is TGTGCCAGCTCCCCGGCAGGAGAGACCCAGTACTTC. Protein: CASSPAGETQYF.

CDR3 residues: CSSGGGNTEAFF. The CDR3 DNA sequence: TGCAGCTCTGGGGGAGGGAACACTGAAGCTTTCTTT. The chain couples TRBV29-1 to TRBJ1-1; tentatively, D is TRBD1 (5 bases). Between the trimmed V and J ends, which lost 8 bases and 1 base, there was a span of 11 bases. Germline-derived CDR1 and CDR2 are SQVTM and ANQGSEA. This CDR3 spans 12 amino acids.

V and J are TRBV9 and TRBJ1-3; D may be TRBD1 (5 bases). There are 14 residues in the CDR3. The germline V gene encodes CDR1 SGDLS and CDR2 YYNGEE. V lost 4 bases and J 4 bases, leaving 12 bases between the germline ends. The CDR3 bases are TGTGCCAGCAGCCCGGGGACTTACGGAAACACCATATATTTT. Translation: CASSPGTYGNTIYF.

This rearrangement joins TRBV6-5 to TRBJ2-5; possible D gene TRBD1, 6 bases. This CDR3 region has 13 residues. Germline loops: CDR1 MNHEY, CDR2 SVGAGI. Trimming removed 2 bases at V and 2 bases at J, with 6 bases between. The CDR3 nucleotides are TGTGCCAGCAGTTACAGGGGGCAAGAGACCCAGTACTTC. It is translated as CASSYRGQETQYF.

The V call is TRBV11-2, the J call TRBJ1-1, with D uncertain. V was shortened by 0 bases and J by 1 base, with 12 bases between the two germline ends. The CDR3 runs to 16 residues. The germline gives CDR1 SGHAT, CDR2 FQNNGV. CDR3 nucleotides: TGTGCCAGCAGCTTAGAGGCGGGAGCACCGAACACTGAAGCTTTCTTT. This codes for CASSLEAGAPNTEAFF.

V is TRBV11-1 and J is TRBJ1-3; 7 bases match TRBD1. The trim removed 3 bases at V and 2 bases at J, leaving 4 bases unmatched. CDR1 is SGHAT and CDR2 is FQDESV in the germline V gene (reference sequence). The CDR3 contains 15 residues. The CDR3 here is CASSFARGTGNTIYF. The CDR3 DNA reads TGTGCCAGCAGCTTTGCCAGGGGGACTGGAAACACCATATATTTT.

The chain uses TRBV28 and TRBJ2-7, with D tentatively TRBD1 (5 bases). This CDR3 contains 15 residues. Trimming pared 6 bases from V and 0 bases from J, leaving 15 bases between. CDR1 is MDHEN and CDR2 is SYDVKM in the germline V gene. This chain's CDR3 is CASSEDSLPSYEQYF. DNA of the CDR3: TGTGCCAGCAGCGAAGACAGCTTACCCTCCTACGAGCAGTACTTC. Full variable domain (outside the CDR3, taken from reference TRBV28 and TRBJ2-7): DVKVTQSSRYLVKRTGEKVFLECVQDMDHENMFWYRQDPGLGLRLIYFSYDVKMKEKGDIPEGYSVSREKKERFSLILESASTNQTSMYLCASSEDSLPSYEQYFGPGTRLTVT.

The rearrangement uses TRBV18 and TRBJ1-1; the D gene is possibly TRBD1 (6 bases). The CDR3 runs 13 residues. The germline V gene encodes CDR1 KGHSH and CDR2 LQKENI. The V and J ends lost 5 bases and 3 bases respectively, with 10 bases between them. The CDR3 loop is CASSSYRDTEAFF. DNA of the CDR3: TGTGCCAGCTCATCATACAGGGACACTGAAGCTTTCTTT.

The DNA of the CDR3 is TGTGCCAGCAGCCCTTCCGGGACAAAGAACACCGGGGAGCTGTTTTTT. Encoded protein: CASSPSGTKNTGELFF. V gene TRBV21-1 combines with J gene TRBJ2-2; TRBD1, the table's D call, was not compared with the DNA. TRBV21-1 is tagged as a pseudogene. The CDR3 runs to 16 residues.

The table lists this clone with many counts. At one boundary the junction diverges from the germline segment, which might be a read error. The V and J genes are TRBV18 and TRBJ2-7, with 7 bases aligning to TRBD1. CDR3 length: 15 residues. CDR1 KGHSH and CDR2 LQKENI come from the germline V gene. CDR3 nucleotide sequence: TGTGCCAGCTCATCACCGGGACAGACTACCTACGAGCAGTACTTC. Its protein product is CASSSPGQTTYEQYF.

The chain carries TRBV7-9 and TRBJ1-3, with no clear D. CDR1 SEHNR and CDR2 FQNEAQ come from the germline V gene (reference sequence). The ends were cut back, 6 bases at V and 4 bases at J, with 7 bases in the middle. The CDR3 totals 12 residues. CDR3 nucleotide sequence: TGTGCCAGCAGTACGGGAGGAAACACCATATATTTT. Amino acid sequence: CASSTGGNTIYF.

In its sample, this clone was seen once. The rearrangement links TRBV27 to TRBJ2-7; TRBD2 agrees at 8 bases. The CDR3 length is 17 residues. CDR1 and CDR2 from the germline V gene are MNHEY and SMNVEV (reference sequence). Trimming took 2 bases from V and 4 from J; bases not matched to a gene: 13. The CDR3 nucleotides are TGTGCCAGCAGTTTAAGGGCTCCGGGACTAGTCATGTACGAGCAGTACTTC. Its translation is CASSLRAPGLVMYEQYF.

The J gene is TRBJ2-5, the V gene TRBV30; TRBD1 aligns across 10 bases. The CDR3 sequence is 12 residues long. V shed 5 bases and J 5 bases; nucleotides not matched to a gene: 2. Germline assignment: CDR1 GTSNPN and CDR2 SVGIG (reference sequence). The CDR3: CAWDRGPETQYF. CDR3 nucleotide sequence: TGTGCCTGGGACAGGGGGCCTGAGACCCAGTACTTC. Full variable domain (remainder filled in from reference TRBV30 and TRBJ2-5): SQTIHQWPATLVQPVGSPLSLECTVEGTSNPNLYWYRQAAGRGLQLLFYSVGIGQISSEVPQNLSASRPQDRQFILSSKKLLLSDSGFYLCAWDRGPETQYFGPGTRLLVL.

The V call is TRBV5-1, the J call TRBJ2-7, with unresolved D. There are 14 residues in the CDR3. Germline assignment: CDR1 SGHRS and CDR2 YFSETQ. The V end was cut by 0 bases, the J end by 2 bases, with 9 bases between. Written as DNA, the CDR3 is TGCGCCAGCAGCTTGGACAGACCAACCTACGAGCAGTACTTC. It translates to CASSLDRPTYEQYF.

The J gene is TRBJ2-5, the V gene TRBV19; 11 bases agree with TRBD2. CDR3 length: 15 amino acids. V lost 5 bases, J lost 6 bases, and 8 bases stayed unmatched. Germline-derived CDR1 and CDR2 are LNHDA and SQIVND (reference sequence). CDR3 protein: CASSFGSGRGKTQYF. The CDR3, as DNA: TGTGCCAGTAGTTTCGGTAGCGGGAGGGGAAAGACCCAGTACTTC.

This clone occurred once. This chain uses TRBV19 with TRBJ2-1, with D possibly TRBD1 on 6 matching bases. This CDR3 is 13 amino acids long. Germline-derived CDR1 and CDR2 are LNHDA and SQIVND (reference sequence). V was clipped by 8 bases and J by 8 bases, with 16 bases between them. In DNA, the CDR3 is TGTGCCAGTGGGGGCCATGGATCGCATGAGCAGTTCTTC. It specifies CASGGHGSHEQFF.

Comments on this clone: At one of its ends the junction is not consistent with the germline gene, which may arise from a read error. V usage is TRBV6-6 and J usage is TRBJ1-2; D possibly corresponds to TRBD1 (5 bases). The V gene's germline CDR1 is MNHNY and CDR2 SVGAGI (reference sequence). This CDR3 region has 11 residues. The CDR3 DNA reads as TGTGCCAGCAGAGAGGGGACTGGGGGGATGTTC. Its protein is CASREGTGGMF.